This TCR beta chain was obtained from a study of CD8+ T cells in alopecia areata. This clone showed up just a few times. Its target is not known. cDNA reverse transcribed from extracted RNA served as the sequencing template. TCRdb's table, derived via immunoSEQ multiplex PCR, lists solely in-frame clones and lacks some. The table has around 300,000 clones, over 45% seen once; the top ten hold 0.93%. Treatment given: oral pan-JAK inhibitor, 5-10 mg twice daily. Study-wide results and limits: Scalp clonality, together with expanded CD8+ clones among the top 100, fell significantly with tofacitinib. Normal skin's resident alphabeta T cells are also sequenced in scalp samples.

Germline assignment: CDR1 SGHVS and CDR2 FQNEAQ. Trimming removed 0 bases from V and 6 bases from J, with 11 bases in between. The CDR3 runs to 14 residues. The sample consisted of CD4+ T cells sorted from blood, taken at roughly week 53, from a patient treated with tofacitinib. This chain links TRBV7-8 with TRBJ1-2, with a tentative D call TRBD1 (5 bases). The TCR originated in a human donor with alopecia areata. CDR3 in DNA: TGTGCCAGCAGCTTAGCATCGGGGGTCCATGGCTACACCTTC. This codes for CASSLASGVHGYTF.